The clone carrying this T cell receptor (beta chain) occurred many times. What it binds is unknown. The source of the sample is a study of Graves' ophthalmopathy and Graves' hyperthyroidism. Study-wide points: Ophthalmopathy progression predictions by the model showed nearly 75% specificity and approximately 70% sensitivity. Most expanded clonotypes in thyroid above 0.001 frequency also showed up in blood.

Hyperthyroidism cases were recent diagnoses of under 2 months' duration in people aged 18 to 65. Diagnosis was based on clinical symptoms, serum thyroxine, TRAb, thyroid ultrasound and orbital computed tomography. Beta-chain TCR CDR3 regions were amplified from RNA transcripts. The first round was an RT-PCR with HTBI primers, and the second round was a multiplex PCR. From the multiplex PCR reads, TCRdb called clonotypes with MiXCR, one entry per CDR3 protein. The sample lists around 590,000 distinct CDR3 sequences, under 40% occurring once. CDR3 length equals 14 residues. Per the germline V gene, CDR1 is MNHEY and CDR2 is SVGEGT. Trimming removed 6 bases from V and 3 bases from J; junction bases left unmatched: 7.

The chain employs TRBV6-2 or TRBV6-3 and TRBJ1-1; 7 bases align to TRBD1. This sequence was found in an adult man with Graves' hyperthyroidism. What was sequenced was peripheral blood or thyroid tissue (not recorded which). CDR3 sequence: CASRAFQGDTEAFF. DNA of the CDR3: TGTGCCAGCAGAGCATTTCAGGGGGACACTGAAGCTTTCTTT.